The 21 T cell receptor beta chains below were found in one sample sequenced in a study of regulatory T cells in long-lasting Graves disease. Arm-PCR of CDR3 regions and iRepertoire HTBI primers were the basis on which TCR beta libraries were built. TCRdb reprocessed the multiplex PCR reads with MiXCR, giving one entry per CDR3 protein. The sample contains more than 300,000 distinct CDR3 sequences, 15% to 20% of which appear only once. Documented time point: newly diagnosed GD, antithyroid drugs for less than 3 months. Preparation of the TCR library used RNA extracted from PBMCs. These same data were also listed under a study on T cells in Graves' hyperthyroidism and ophthalmopathy.

The source material was peripheral blood mononuclear cells (PBMCs), sampled at new diagnosis, from a patient treated with antithyroid drugs. These receptor sequences come from a woman between 18 and 29 years old with Graves disease.

The table lists this clonotype with many counts. This rearrangement joins TRBV11-2 to TRBJ1-4; TRBD1 matches at 9 bases. CDR3 length: 15 residues. With 5 bases clipped from V and 5 bases from J, the junction kept 6 bases outside the gene matches. The V gene's germline CDR1 is SGHAT and CDR2 FQNNGV. CDR3 sequence reads: CASSAGTGRNEKLFF. CDR3 coding DNA: TGTGCCAGCAGCGCCGGGACAGGGAGAAATGAAAAACTGTTTTTT.

The V call is TRBV7-2, the J call TRBJ1-5; D gene unclear. In germline, CDR1 is SGHTA, CDR2 FQGNSA. The V end was cut by 1 base, the J end by 8 bases, with 9 bases between. This CDR3 contains 13 residues. CDR3 in amino acids: CASSLGGLEPQHF. CDR3 coding DNA: TGTGCCAGCAGCTTAGGAGGACTCGAGCCCCAGCATTTT.

This clonotype was detected ten times or more. V gene TRBV12-5 combines with J gene TRBJ1-5; D is possibly TRBD1 (5 bases). Trimming shortened V by 0 bases and J by 6 bases, and 12 bases separated the two germline ends. The CDR3 is 15 residues long. The V gene's germline CDR1 is LGHNT and CDR2 FRNRAP. CDR3 protein: CASGLVPGRAQPQHF. The CDR3 DNA reads TGTGCTAGTGGTTTGGTACCAGGGAGGGCTCAGCCCCAGCATTTT.

This clonotype was seen many times. The CDR3 loop reads CSATRQLTDTQYF. CDR3 in DNA: TGCAGTGCTACTCGACAGCTCACAGATACGCAGTATTTT. The rearrangement joins TRBV20-1 to TRBJ2-3, with D maybe TRBD1 (5 bases). The germline V and J ends were trimmed by 4 bases and 2 bases, with 10 bases remaining between them. The CDR3 covers 13 residues. Germline-derived CDR1 and CDR2 are DFQATT and SNEGSKA (reference sequence).

This clonotype has at least ten counts. The chain has TRBV12-3 or TRBV12-4 and TRBJ1-1, with D possibly being TRBD1 (5 bases). The CDR3 spans 13 residues. The germline V and J ends were trimmed by 8 bases and 0 bases, with 10 bases remaining between them. CDR3 bases: TGTGCCAGCCGGTGGGGCCTGAACACTGAAGCTTTCTTT. It translates to CASRWGLNTEAFF.

This clonotype came up many times. The chain joins TRBV20-1 to TRBJ2-1; TRBD2 agrees at 9 bases. This CDR3 is built from 11 residues. CDR1 DFQATT and CDR2 SNEGSKA come from the germline V gene (reference sequence). V shed 8 bases and J 6 bases; nucleotides not matched to a gene: 2. The CDR3 DNA is TGCAGTCCGACTAGCGGCAATGAGCAGTTCTTC. This sequence encodes CSPTSGNEQFF.

V and J are TRBV6-2 or TRBV6-3 and TRBJ1-5; the D gene is possibly TRBD1 (5 bases). The length of the CDR3 is 16 residues. The V gene lost 5 bases and the J gene lost 3 bases, with 17 bases spanning the gap. CDR1 and CDR2 (germline): MNHEY, SVGEGT. CDR3 protein: CASSGARDQLNQPQHF. The CDR3 nucleotides read TGTGCCAGCAGTGGGGCCCGGGACCAGCTCAATCAGCCCCAGCATTTT.

At least ten counts were recorded for this clonotype. V is TRBV28 and J is TRBJ2-7; 11 bases line up with TRBD2. Per germline, CDR1 MDHEN and CDR2 SYDVKM. J was trimmed by 2 bases and V by 5 bases; bases with no gene match: 5. CDR3 length: 15 amino acids. CDR3 DNA: TGTGCCAGCAGTCTTTCACTAGCGGGGGCCTACGAGCAGTACTTC. It specifies CASSLSLAGAYEQYF.

This clonotype has a count of ten or more. This chain joins TRBV11-2 and TRBJ2-7, with a possible D match to TRBD2 (6 bases). Germline values: CDR1 SGHAT, CDR2 FQNNGV. This CDR3 has 15 amino acids. Trimming removed 5 bases at V and 2 bases at J, with 16 bases between. In nucleotides, the CDR3 is TGTGCCAGCAGCCAAGCGACTAGTCGAACCTACGAGCAGTACTTC. Translating gives CASSQATSRTYEQYF.

This clonotype appeared a few times. The V and J genes are TRBV4-1 and TRBJ2-3; a weak D match, TRBD1 (6 bases). Germline lookup yields CDR1 MGHRA and CDR2 YSYEKL. The CDR3 consists of 19 residues. The V gene lost 1 base and the J gene lost 6 bases, with 26 bases spanning the gap. The CDR3 protein is CASSQGTRAPGDSGDTQYF. Written as DNA, the CDR3 is TGCGCCAGCAGCCAAGGAACTAGGGCCCCAGGGGATTCTGGCGATACGCAGTATTTT.

This clonotype was seen at least ten times. This chain links TRBV11-2 with TRBJ2-2; tentatively, D is TRBD1 or TRBD2 (5 bases each). V lost 4 bases, J lost 4 bases, and 16 bases lay in between. Germline V CDR1 and CDR2: SGHAT, FQNNGV. The CDR3 has 16 residues. The CDR3 here is CASSWGRRTITGELFF. In nucleotides, the CDR3 is TGTGCCAGCAGCTGGGGACGACGAACGATCACCGGGGAGCTGTTTTTT.

This clonotype was seen only a few times. The J gene is TRBJ2-4, the V gene TRBV28, with a tentative D call TRBD2 (5 bases). Germline CDR1 reads MDHEN; CDR2 reads SYDVKM. Between the trimmed V and J ends, which lost 10 bases and 4 bases, there was a span of 11 bases. The CDR3 sequence is 12 residues long. CDR3 DNA sequence: TGTGCCAACTATCCGGGGAAAAACATTCAGTACTTC. Encoded protein: CANYPGKNIQYF.

Many counts were recorded for this clonotype. The rearrangement joins TRBV10-3 to TRBJ1-1; D remains ambiguous. CDR3 length equals 15 residues. V was cut by 1 base and J by 1 base, with 10 bases left in between. Germline-derived CDR1 and CDR2 are ENHRY and SYGVKD. The CDR3 here is CAISEFGPGNTEAFF. CDR3 in DNA: TGTGCCATCAGTGAGTTCGGGCCGGGGAACACTGAAGCTTTCTTT.

A remark on this clonotype: No conserved phenylalanine or tryptophan is present at the end of the CDR3, so a read error is the likely explanation. The CDR3 DNA sequence: TGCAGTGCCGGACCGGTTGGCAGCCTAGCGAGCACAGATACGCAGTATATT. This sequence encodes CSAGPVGSLASTDTQYI. The J gene is TRBJ2-3, the V gene TRBV20-1; a possible D gene is TRBD2 (6 bases). The ends were cut back, 6 bases at V and 0 bases at J, with 22 bases in the middle. The germline V gene encodes CDR1 DFQATT and CDR2 SNEGSKA (reference sequence). The length of the CDR3 is 17 residues.

V is TRBV6-2 or TRBV6-3 and J is TRBJ2-3; 10 bases align to TRBD2. CDR1 and CDR2 from the germline V gene are MNHEY and SVGEGT. The length of the CDR3 is 16 residues. V shed 5 bases, J shed 5 bases, and the junction held 10 bases outside the gene matches. The CDR3 region is CASSDPAGGPGDTQYF. The CDR3 DNA follows: TGTGCCAGCAGTGACCCAGCGGGAGGGCCAGGAGATACGCAGTATTTT.

There are many counts of this clonotype. V is TRBV6-1 and J is TRBJ1-5; perhaps TRBD1 as D (6 bases). CDR3 length: 15 residues. Between the trimmed V and J ends, which lost 7 bases and 7 bases, there was a span of 20 bases. The germline gives CDR1 MNHNS, CDR2 SASEGT. DNA for the CDR3: TGTGCCAGCACCCCGGGCCAGGGGTCTGGGCAGCCCCAGCATTTT. Amino acid sequence: CASTPGQGSGQPQHF.

The chain employs TRBV20-1 and TRBJ2-1, with D possibly matching TRBD1 (5 bases). V gave up 5 bases and J gave up 2 bases, with 13 bases separating them. This CDR3 has 14 residues. Germline CDR1 reads DFQATT; CDR2 reads SNEGSKA (reference sequence). In DNA form, the CDR3 reads TGCAGTGCTCTCCCTGCGGACACCTACAATGAGCAGTTCTTC. Amino acid sequence: CSALPADTYNEQFF.

This clonotype was counted many times. The J gene is TRBJ1-5, the V gene TRBV6-2 or TRBV6-3, with TRBD1 as a possible D gene (5 bases). Trimming shortened V by 2 bases and J by 0 bases, and 14 bases separated the two germline ends. This CDR3 comprises 17 residues. Germline V gene data show CDR1 as MNHEY and CDR2 as SVGEGT. CDR3 in DNA: TGTGCCAGCAGTTACCGAATGGACATCAATAGCAATCAGCCCCAGCATTTT. This sequence encodes CASSYRMDINSNQPQHF.

This clonotype has ten or more counts. This chain connects TRBV10-3 to TRBJ2-7; perhaps TRBD1 as D (6 bases). Trimming removed 5 bases at V and 1 base at J, with 6 bases between. CDR3 size: 12 residues. From germline, CDR1 is ENHRY and CDR2 SYGVKD. CDR3 loop: CAISTGSYEQYF. The CDR3, as DNA: TGTGCCATCAGTACAGGGTCCTACGAGCAGTACTTC.

This clonotype was counted many times. The CDR3 DNA follows: TGTGCCAGCTCACCAACTAGCGGGGGCAAGGACGAGCAGTTCTTC. This encodes CASSPTSGGKDEQFF. This sequence joins TRBV18 and TRBJ2-1; 11 bases line up with TRBD2. The CDR3 runs to 15 residues. J was trimmed by 10 bases and V by 2 bases; bases with no gene match: 7. In germline, CDR1 is KGHSH, CDR2 LQKENI.

This clonotype was counted ten times or more. This chain links TRBV9 with TRBJ2-1; perhaps TRBD2 as D (6 bases). CDR3 length: 16 residues. Germline V lookup: CDR1 SGDLS, CDR2 YYNGEE. Trimming cost V 1 base and J 0 bases, with 11 bases left between them. DNA for the CDR3: TGTGCCAGCAGCGTATTAGCGGACACCTCCTACAATGAGCAGTTCTTC. Translated, it gives CASSVLADTSYNEQFF.